This paragraph reports one T cell receptor (beta chain). This sample is part of a study of tumor-infiltrating lymphocytes in primary liver carcinoma. Total RNA and DNA came together from roughly 20-30 mg of bulk tissue without cell sorting. A primer in the constant region served to generate TCR beta cDNA from approximately 500 ng of total RNA. Slightly modified ARM-PCR, run as three nested multiplex PCR rounds, produced the TCR beta libraries. In the first two PCR rounds, TRBV1-TRBV30 forward primers were paired with a C-beta reverse primer, and each round lasted about 10 cycles. TCRdb re-derived calls from the multiplex PCR reads in MiXCR, one entry per CDR3 protein. The sample holds roughly 45,000 distinct CDR3 sequences, 60% to 85% seen once. The CDR3 covers 14 residues. With 7 bases clipped from V and 12 bases from J, the junction kept 14 bases outside the gene matches. Germline CDR1 MDHEN, CDR2 SYDVKM.

This clonotype was sampled from a middle-aged man with primary liver carcinoma and hepatitis B virus infection. Sequencing used liver tumor tissue from sampling region 5. Regarding subset: tumor region T5, tumor centre. The rearrangement joins TRBV28 to TRBJ2-1; 8 positions match TRBD2. CDR3: CASIPSGSHSAQFF. The CDR3 DNA reads TGTGCCAGCATCCCCAGCGGGAGTCACAGTGCGCAGTTCTTC.